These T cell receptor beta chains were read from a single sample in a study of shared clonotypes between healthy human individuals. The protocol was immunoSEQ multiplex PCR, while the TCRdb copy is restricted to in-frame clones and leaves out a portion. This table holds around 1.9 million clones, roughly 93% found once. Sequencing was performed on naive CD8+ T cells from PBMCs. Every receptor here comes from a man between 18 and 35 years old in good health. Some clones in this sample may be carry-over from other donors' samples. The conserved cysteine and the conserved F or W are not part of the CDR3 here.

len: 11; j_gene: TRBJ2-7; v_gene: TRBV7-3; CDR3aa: ASSLSDGTGLY
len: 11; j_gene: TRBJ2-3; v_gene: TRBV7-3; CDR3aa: ASSPPSTDTQY
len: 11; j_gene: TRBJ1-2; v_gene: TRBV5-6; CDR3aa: ASSLAAAYGYT
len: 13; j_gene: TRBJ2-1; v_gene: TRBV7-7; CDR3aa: ASSARLAEDNEQF
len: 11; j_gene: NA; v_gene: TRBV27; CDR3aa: ASSLTQTYEQY
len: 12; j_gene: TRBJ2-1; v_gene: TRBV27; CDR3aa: ASKGLASYNEQF
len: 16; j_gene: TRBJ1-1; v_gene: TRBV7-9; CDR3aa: ASSLPRGQFRSNTEAF
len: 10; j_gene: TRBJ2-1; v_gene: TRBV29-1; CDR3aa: SARDRFNEQF
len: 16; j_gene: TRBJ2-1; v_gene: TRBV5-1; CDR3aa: ASSLFVNRTVSYNEQF
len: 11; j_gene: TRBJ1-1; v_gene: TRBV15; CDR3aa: ATSTGPPTEAF
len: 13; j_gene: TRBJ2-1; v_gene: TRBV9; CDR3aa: ASSASGTGRDEQF
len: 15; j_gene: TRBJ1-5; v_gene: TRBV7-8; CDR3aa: ASSIDTPGPYPLTQH
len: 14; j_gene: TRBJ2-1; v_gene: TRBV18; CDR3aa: ASSPPETVDYNEQF
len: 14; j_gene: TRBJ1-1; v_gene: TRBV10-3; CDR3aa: AISEKSWDRGAEAF
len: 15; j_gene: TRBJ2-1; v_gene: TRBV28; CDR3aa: ASSLLAGGRSYNEQF
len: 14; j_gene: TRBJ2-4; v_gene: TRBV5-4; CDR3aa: ASSLKREVVKNIQY
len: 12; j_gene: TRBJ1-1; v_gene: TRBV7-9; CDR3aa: ASSLASGWAEAF
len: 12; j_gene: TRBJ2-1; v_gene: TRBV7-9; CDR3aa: ASSLANLNNEQF
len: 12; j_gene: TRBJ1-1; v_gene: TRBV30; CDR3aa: AWSIMTGAPEAF
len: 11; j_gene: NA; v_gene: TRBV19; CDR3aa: ASRSRDSYEQY
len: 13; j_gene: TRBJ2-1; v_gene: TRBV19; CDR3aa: ASSTERRDWDEQF
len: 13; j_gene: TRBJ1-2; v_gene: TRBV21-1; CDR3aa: ASSGVGGQNYGYT